The 20 T cell receptor beta chains reported below all come from one sample, sequenced in a study of T-cell reconstitution after alpha-beta-depleted transplantation in children. Preparation of the TCRbeta library involved a method that used unique molecular identifiers. TCRdb recomputed calls from the PCR reads with MiXCR, one row per CDR3 protein. Here the sample spans roughly 500,000 distinct CDR3 sequences, around a third being singletons. The material was PBMCs from the stem cell graft donor, obtained from the stem cell graft. These TCRs come from a human donor who donated a stem cell graft to a child with aplastic anemia.

This clonotype was found a few times. The chain recombines TRBV6-1 with TRBJ2-5, with 9 bases matching TRBD1. After removal of 6 bases from V and 5 bases from J, the junction contained 10 bases not matched to a gene. Germline lookup yields CDR1 MNHNS and CDR2 SASEGT. The CDR3 loop spans 15 amino acids. CDR3 region: CASSLQQGARETQYF. CDR3 sequence (DNA): TGTGCCAGCAGCCTACAACAGGGGGCGAGGGAGACCCAGTACTTC.

This clonotype has only a few counts. The chain has TRBV6-5 and TRBJ2-1; TRBD1 matches at 10 bases. Trimming at V came to 0 bases and at J to 5 bases, leaving 4 bases not matched to a gene. The germline gives CDR1 MNHEY, CDR2 SVGAGI. The CDR3 has 16 amino acids. The CDR3 DNA reads TGTGCCAGCAGTTACTCGACGGACAGGGGGGACAATGAGCAGTTCTTC. This translates into CASSYSTDRGDNEQFF.

V gene TRBV4-2 combines with J gene TRBJ2-6; either TRBD1 or TRBD2 may fit D (5 bases each). The CDR3 extends over 18 amino acids. Germline CDR1 is LGHNA and CDR2 is YNFKEQ. V shed 2 bases and J shed 2 bases, with 16 bases lying between them. CDR3: CASSQIGATPPGANVLTF. For the CDR3, the DNA is TGTGCCAGCAGCCAAATCGGGGCTACGCCTCCTGGGGCCAACGTCCTGACTTTC.

This clonotype was detected a few times. V and J are TRBV15 and TRBJ2-2; the match to TRBD2 covers 7 bases. Germline values: CDR1 LNHNV, CDR2 YYDKDF (reference sequence). Trimming at V came to 2 bases and at J to 3 bases, leaving 9 bases not matched to a gene. The CDR3 spans 17 residues. CDR3 sequence: CATSRQAGTKDTGELFF. CDR3 DNA sequence: TGTGCCACCAGCAGACAAGCCGGGACTAAGGACACCGGGGAGCTGTTTTTT.

V gene TRBV5-1 combines with J gene TRBJ1-1; TRBD1 might be the D (6 bases). Per the germline V gene, CDR1 is SGHRS and CDR2 is YFSETQ. Trimming shortened V by 2 bases and J by 6 bases, and 14 bases separated the two germline ends. This CDR3 region has 14 residues. The CDR3 DNA sequence: TGCGCCAGCAGCTTAAGCACAGGGTCGGCTGAAGCTTTCTTT. It translates to CASSLSTGSAEAFF.

This clonotype came up many times. V is TRBV28 and J is TRBJ2-5, with 14 bases that match TRBD2. The germline V gene encodes CDR1 MDHEN and CDR2 SYDVKM. Trimming removed 4 bases from V and 3 bases from J; junction bases left unmatched: 10. The CDR3 has 18 residues. CDR3 nucleotide sequence: TGTGCCAGCAGTTCGGGACTAGCGGGAGCCGATCGAGAAGAGACCCAGTACTTC. Amino acids: CASSSGLAGADREETQYF.

V usage is TRBV6-5 and J usage is TRBJ1-5, with TRBD1 matching over 8 bases. The CDR3 is 17 residues long. V lost 4 bases to trimming and J lost 2 bases; unmatched junction nucleotides: 10. The germline V gene has CDR1 MNHEY and CDR2 SVGAGI. CDR3 residues: CASSSGTGLGGNQPQHF. CDR3 nucleotide sequence: TGTGCCAGCAGTTCCGGGACAGGATTAGGCGGCAATCAGCCCCAGCATTTT.

This chain links TRBV18 with TRBJ1-4; D unclear. V gave up 4 bases and J gave up 5 bases, with 14 bases separating them. The germline V gene has CDR1 KGHSH and CDR2 LQKENI. This CDR3 is built from 15 residues. CDR3 in amino acids: CASSLRLGPNEKLFF. The CDR3 DNA reads as TGTGCCAGCTCACTTCGGCTTGGGCCAAATGAAAAACTGTTTTTT.

This clonotype was seen more than once but under ten times. V is TRBV29-1 and J is TRBJ2-5; 7 bases fit TRBD2. The J segment lost 5 bases and the V segment lost 3 bases, leaving 6 bases of the junction unmatched. The CDR3 extends over 13 amino acids. Per the germline V gene, CDR1 is SQVTM and CDR2 is ANQGSEA. The CDR3: CSVEGGPGETQYF. As DNA, the CDR3 is TGCAGCGTTGAGGGAGGGCCAGGGGAGACCCAGTACTTC.

The chain couples TRBV29-1 to TRBJ1-2, with D possibly TRBD1 on 6 matching bases. The CDR3 consists of 12 residues. Trimming took off 3 bases at V and 12 bases at J, with 17 bases between the two ends. The germline V gene encodes CDR1 SQVTM and CDR2 ANQGSEA. The CDR3 DNA reads as TGCAGCGTTGACGGAGGGCCGGGACATAACACCTTC. Its protein product is CSVDGGPGHNTF.

The chain combines TRBV5-4 with TRBJ2-1; D may match TRBD1 or TRBD2 (5 bases each). Trimming left V 4 bases short and J 5 bases short, with 10 bases between. The CDR3 has 13 amino acids. Germline V gives CDR1 SGHNT, CDR2 YYREEE (reference sequence). CDR3 protein: CASSVGPDNEQFF. CDR3 sequence (DNA): TGTGCCAGCAGCGTGGGACCTGACAATGAGCAGTTCTTC.

This clonotype occurred once. One junction end does not reproduce the germline sequence, and a read error may be involved. The rearrangement uses TRBV10-3 and TRBJ2-3; 8 nucleotides line up with TRBD1. The CDR3 has 16 residues. The germline V gene encodes CDR1 ENHRY and CDR2 SYGVKD. Here the CDR3 reads CTISDGSGGATDTQYF. The CDR3 DNA is TGTACCATCAGTGATGGTTCAGGGGGCGCCACAGATACGCAGTATTTT.

The V and J genes are TRBV7-8 and TRBJ2-7; no clear D gene. This CDR3 has 14 amino acids. V lost 5 bases, J lost 3 bases, and 14 bases lay in between. Germline loops: CDR1 SGHVS, CDR2 FQNEAQ. CDR3 sequence (DNA): TGTGCCAGCAGCGCAATCGCTGGGGACTACGAGCAGTACGTC. It is translated as CASSAIAGDYEQYV.

This clonotype was detected only a few times. The J gene is TRBJ2-2, the V gene TRBV30; 7 bases are a match to TRBD1. V shed 3 bases, J shed 0 bases, and the junction held 10 bases outside the gene matches. The CDR3 runs 17 residues. CDR1 and CDR2 from the germline V gene are GTSNPN and SVGIG (reference sequence). The CDR3 loop is CAWSQPGQLSNTGELFF. Written as DNA, the CDR3 is TGTGCCTGGAGCCAACCGGGACAGCTCTCGAACACCGGGGAGCTGTTTTTT.

Only a few counts were recorded for this clonotype. This chain joins TRBV7-2 and TRBJ2-6, with TRBD2 matching 8 bases. Germline CDR1 is SGHTA and CDR2 is FQGNSA. The CDR3 covers 17 residues. Trimming took 5 bases from V and 0 from J; bases not matched to a gene: 6. This chain's CDR3 is CASSLAGGSSGANVLTF. CDR3 nucleotides: TGTGCCAGCAGCCTGGCGGGGGGAAGCTCTGGGGCCAACGTCCTGACTTTC.

This clonotype was detected only a few times. The chain carries TRBV6-1 and TRBJ1-5; 9 nucleotides agree with TRBD1. This CDR3 spans 15 amino acids. V was pared by 6 bases and J by 7 bases, with 10 bases of the junction left unmatched. Looked up from germline, CDR1 is MNHNS and CDR2 is SASEGT. This chain's CDR3 is CASSQRGQGGQPQHF. CDR3 in DNA: TGTGCCAGCAGCCAAAGGGGACAGGGCGGCCAGCCCCAGCATTTT.

This rearrangement joins TRBV25-1 to TRBJ2-3, with D hard to call. CDR1 and CDR2 from the germline V gene are MGHDK and SYGVNS. V gave up 0 bases and J gave up 4 bases, with 14 bases separating them. CDR3 length: 16 amino acids. Here the CDR3 reads CASSEYIPGLADTQYF. The CDR3 region has the DNA TGTGCCAGCAGTGAATATATTCCCGGGCTAGCAGATACGCAGTATTTT.

The chain uses TRBV2 and TRBJ2-5; 7 bases are shared with TRBD1. V lost 6 bases, J lost 9 bases, and 16 bases stayed unmatched. The CDR3 has 15 residues. Looked up from germline, CDR1 is SNHLY and CDR2 is FYNNEI. The CDR3 DNA follows: TGTGCCAGCAGCGGCCAGACAGGGTACTCCAACTCCCAGTACTTC. Translated, it gives CASSGQTGYSNSQYF.

The chain joins TRBV11-1 to TRBJ1-5, with D tentatively TRBD1 (5 bases). V shed 4 bases and J shed 3 bases, with 28 bases lying between them. This CDR3 is 20 amino acids long. Germline lookup yields CDR1 SGHAT and CDR2 FQDESV (reference sequence). The CDR3 DNA sequence: TGTGCCAGCAGCTCCAACCTGGGCGGGCCAGGGAACTTTTACAATCAGCCCCAGCATTTT. Protein product: CASSSNLGGPGNFYNQPQHF. Drawing the rest from reference TRBV11-1 and TRBJ1-5, the complete variable domain is EAEVAQSPRYKITEKSQAVAFWCDPISGHATLYWYRQILGQGPELLVQFQDESVVDDSQLPKDRFSAERLKGVDSTLKIQPAELGDSAMYLCASSSNLGGPGNFYNQPQHFGDGTRLSIL.

This clonotype occurred a few times. The chain carries TRBV7-3 and TRBJ2-3, with 7 bases fitting TRBD2. The V gene end was trimmed by 0 bases and the J gene end by 2 bases; junction bases not matched to a gene: 11. CDR3 length: 18 residues. Germline CDR1 is SGHTA and CDR2 is FQGTGA. The CDR3 DNA follows: TGTGCCAGCAGCTTAACGCGAGGGGCTAGCGGTCACACAGATACGCAGTATTTT. Translating gives CASSLTRGASGHTDTQYF. The variable domain in full, with the rest retrieved from reference TRBV7-3 and TRBJ2-3, is GAGVSQTPSNKVTEKGKYVELRCDPISGHTALYWYRQSLGQGPEFLIYFQGTGAADDSGLPNDRFFAVRPEGSVSTLKIQRTERGDSAVYLCASSLTRGASGHTDTQYFGPGTRLTVL.